This T cell receptor beta chain was recovered during a study of T cells after posttransplantation cyclophosphamide. V was shortened by 3 bases and J by 6 bases, with 10 bases between the two germline ends. Germline loops: CDR1 SGDLS, CDR2 YYNGEE. The CDR3 is made up of 12 amino acids. Here immunoSEQ multiplex PCR was the method, and the copy in TCRdb shows in-frame clones only, minus some. The sample consists of just under 20,000 clones, about 90% of them appearing once. Treatment was busulfan-fludarabine conditioning, a marrow graft, and cyclophosphamide on days +3 and +4. The sequences come from PBMCs, collected after allogeneic stem cell transplant with posttransplant cyclophosphamide. V is TRBV9 and J is TRBJ2-7; D not resolved. The sequence was obtained from a female patient in her forties or fifties who received an allogeneic stem cell transplant from a related donor, was CMV-positive, and had no GVHD. The graft donor may have contributed some T cells. This CDR3 is CASSGRESEQYF. In DNA, the CDR3 is TGTGCCAGCAGCGGTCGCGAGTCCGAGCAGTACTTC.